The 28 T cell receptor beta chains presented below share a single source sample, sequenced in a study of monozygotic twins with inflammatory bowel disease. With the 5' RACE reads reprocessed, TCRdb shows one record per CDR3 protein and no DNA. The sample's table shows about 210,000 distinct CDR3 sequences. Sequencing was done on a sample of blood. The receptor set was obtained from a human donor with ulcerative colitis or Crohn's disease, or a healthy co-twin of an affected twin (not recorded which).

The chain recombines TRBV5-1 with TRBJ2-1; the TCRdb call, TRBD1, lacks DNA for checking. Germline V lookup: CDR1 SGHRS, CDR2 YFSETQ. The CDR3 consists of 14 residues. CDR3 loop: CASSWRGATDEQFF.

J is TRBJ1-1 and V is TRBV11-2; lacking DNA, the TRBD1 call made by TCRdb goes unchecked. This CDR3 comprises 15 residues. Germline V gives CDR1 SGHAT, CDR2 FQNNGV. CDR3 loop: CASSSGQVVGTEAFF.

The CDR3 protein is CASSLALLQGKAEAFF. This rearrangement joins TRBV7-2 to TRBJ1-1; the D call from TCRdb, TRBD1, cannot be confirmed without DNA. The germline V gene encodes CDR1 SGHTA and CDR2 FQGNSA. The length of the CDR3 is 16 residues.

The V gene is TRBV2, the J gene TRBJ2-1; lacking DNA, the TRBD1 call made by TCRdb goes unchecked. The CDR3 is 16 amino acids. The germline V gene encodes CDR1 SNHLY and CDR2 FYNNEI. The CDR3 sequence: CASSTSGGGALNEQFF.

The gene calls are TRBV4-1 and TRBJ2-1; TCRdb picks TRBD1, but there is no DNA to check that call. Germline V gene lookup returns CDR1 MGHRA and CDR2 YSYEKL. CDR3 length: 14 amino acids. The CDR3 loop reads CASSPWTGAIEQFF.

The rearrangement joins TRBV5-5 to TRBJ1-1. The CDR3 has 13 residues. Germline V gene data show CDR1 as SGHKS and CDR2 as YYEKEE (reference sequence). The CDR3: CASSLEANTEAFF.

The chain recombines TRBV14 with TRBJ2-2; TCRdb's D call of TRBD2 is untestable without DNA. Germline V CDR1 and CDR2: SGHDN, FVKESK. The CDR3 covers 16 residues. This chain's CDR3 is CASSPRRRASTGELFF.

This chain links TRBV7-9 with TRBJ2-7. CDR1 and CDR2 (germline): SEHNR, FQNEAQ (reference sequence). The CDR3 covers 13 residues. The CDR3 loop reads CASSLADIYEQYF. Full variable domain (outside the CDR3, taken from reference TRBV7-9 and TRBJ2-7): DTGVSQNPRHKITKRGQNVTFRCDPISEHNRLYWYRQTLGQGPEFLTYFQNEAQLEKSRLLSDRFSAERPKGSFSTLEIQRTEQGDSAMYLCASSLADIYEQYFGPGTRLTVT.

This sequence joins TRBV15 and TRBJ1-1. The CDR3 extends over 12 amino acids. Germline V gene lookup returns CDR1 LNHNV and CDR2 YYDKDF (reference sequence). The CDR3 loop is CATSRGPEGAFF.

The chain carries TRBV7-8 and TRBJ1-6. This CDR3 has 16 residues. From germline, CDR1 is SGHVS and CDR2 FQNEAQ. CDR3 region: CASSLAGLERGSPLHF.

This chain connects TRBV6-5 to TRBJ2-3; TCRdb proposes TRBD1, but this gene call is untestable without DNA. Germline V gene data show CDR1 as MNHEY and CDR2 as SVGAGI. CDR3 length equals 16 residues. CDR3: CASSYLGVSSTDTQYF.

The chain recombines TRBV6-2 or TRBV6-3 with TRBJ1-3. Germline CDR1 reads MNHEY; CDR2 reads SVGEGT. This CDR3 has 14 amino acids. The CDR3 region is CASRQGNSGNTIYF.

V gene TRBV4-3 combines with J gene TRBJ1-4. Per germline, CDR1 LGHNA and CDR2 YSLEER. This CDR3 has 18 residues. This CDR3 is CASSQDNGGEGANEKLFF.

This CDR3 is CASSLGTNSYNEQFF. The V gene is TRBV5-1, the J gene TRBJ2-1. The CDR3 consists of 15 residues. CDR1 SGHRS and CDR2 YFSETQ come from the germline V gene.

The chain links TRBV12-3 or TRBV12-4 to TRBJ2-4. The length of the CDR3 is 14 residues. The CDR3 loop reads CASSLAGAIWIQYF.

This chain uses TRBV6-6 with TRBJ2-4; with no DNA, the TCRdb D assignment of TRBD1 cannot be verified. This CDR3 comprises 13 residues. Germline V lookup: CDR1 MNHNY, CDR2 SVGAGI (reference sequence). The chain's CDR3 is CASRDGWGNIQYF.

The chain joins TRBV7-9 to TRBJ1-3. CDR3 size: 16 residues. Per germline, CDR1 SEHNR and CDR2 FQNEAQ (reference sequence). The CDR3 sequence: CASSFGTASSGNTIYF.

CDR3: CSARGGGKNTQYF. The rearrangement uses TRBV20-1 and TRBJ2-3; TCRdb returns TRBD1, unconfirmable since there is no DNA. This CDR3 has 13 amino acids. Looked up from germline, CDR1 is DFQATT and CDR2 is SNEGSKA (reference sequence).

The chain carries TRBV20-1 and TRBJ2-1; TCRdb reports TRBD2, a call that lacks DNA to check it against. CDR1 and CDR2 (germline): DFQATT, SNEGSKA (reference sequence). The CDR3 is made up of 12 amino acids. Here the CDR3 reads CSANTRENEQFF.

V gene TRBV5-5 combines with J gene TRBJ2-5; as DNA is missing, the TRBD2 call by TCRdb cannot be tested. The CDR3 has 14 amino acids. Germline-derived CDR1 and CDR2 are SGHKS and YYEKEE (reference sequence). CDR3 residues: CASSPASGSAAQYF.

J is TRBJ2-7 and V is TRBV5-1; TCRdb reports TRBD2, a call that lacks DNA to check it against. This CDR3 comprises 17 residues. Germline V gene lookup returns CDR1 SGHRS and CDR2 YFSETQ. The CDR3 sequence: CASSLGSPAGESYEQYF.

The chain carries TRBV6-5 and TRBJ2-1; TCRdb proposes TRBD2, but this gene call is untestable without DNA. The CDR3 has 16 residues. Germline V gene sequence: CDR1 MNHEY, CDR2 SVGAGI. CDR3 sequence reads: CASSYRSGGPRNEQFF.

The gene calls are TRBV4-3 and TRBJ2-3; TCRdb returns TRBD2, unconfirmable since there is no DNA. This CDR3 spans 19 amino acids. Germline V gene lookup returns CDR1 LGHNA and CDR2 YSLEER. This CDR3 is CASSQESWASGLRTDTQYF.

This chain links TRBV6-1 with TRBJ2-1; the TCRdb D gene call, TRBD1, has no DNA to confirm it. Germline lookup yields CDR1 MNHNS and CDR2 SASEGT. The CDR3 totals 17 residues. The chain's CDR3 is CASRPRTGDPSYNEQFF.

V usage is TRBV11-2 and J usage is TRBJ2-7; there is no DNA to check the TCRdb D call of TRBD1. The CDR3 totals 13 residues. Looked up from germline, CDR1 is SGHAT and CDR2 is FQNNGV. The CDR3 spells CASSSSPGGEQYF.

The genes are TRBV5-1 and TRBJ1-1; TCRdb outputs TRBD1, but without DNA this stays unchecked. Germline values: CDR1 SGHRS, CDR2 YFSETQ. The CDR3 loop spans 13 amino acids. CDR3 loop: CASSLNGQTEAFF.

The V and J genes are TRBV6-1 and TRBJ1-2; the TCRdb D gene call, TRBD1, has no DNA to confirm it. Per the germline V gene, CDR1 is MNHNS and CDR2 is SASEGT. This CDR3 comprises 14 residues. CDR3 region: CASINPSGSGGYTF.

The chain links TRBV24-1 to TRBJ2-1; TCRdb selects TRBD2, and the lack of DNA leaves this call unchecked. Germline V lookup: CDR1 KGHDR, CDR2 SFDVKD. The CDR3 contains 15 residues. The CDR3 protein is CATSSGPSSYNEQFF.